This entry describes one T cell receptor (beta chain). Its cognate antigen is unknown. The sample comes from a study of beta chain features in type 1 diabetes. Study conclusions and caveats: Moderately but significantly shorter TCRB CDR3s were found in Type 1 diabetes patients in all four CD4+ subsets. Insertions were fewer and deletions more numerous at VDJ junctions in type 1 diabetes patients.

Of the isolated RNA, all was reverse transcribed, and so the sequenced material was expressed TCRB transcripts. The protocol was immunoSEQ multiplex PCR, while the TCRdb copy is restricted to in-frame clones and leaves out a portion. The repertoire holds approximately 600,000 clones, with around an eighth as singletons. The receptor was isolated from a man under 40 with type 1 diabetes. Sequenced sample: naive CD4+ T cells from blood.

In nucleotides, the CDR3 is TGTGCCAGCAGTGAAAGGGGCCTCTACGAGCAGTACTTC. It encodes CASSERGLYEQYF. V gene TRBV2 combines with J gene TRBJ2-7, with D possibly being TRBD1 (5 bases). CDR3 size: 13 residues. V was cut by 2 bases and J by 3 bases, with 8 bases left in between. Germline values: CDR1 SNHLY, CDR2 FYNNEI.